The 28 T cell receptor beta chains below all came from one sample that was sequenced in a study of blood T cell repertoires in COVID-19 (dated by TCRdb to the early 2020s). Libraries were constructed by the immunoSEQ multiplex PCR assay. TCRdb took over this immuneACCESS table, retaining in-frame rearrangements with V and J assigned. Such tables are incomplete; in checked studies, under half of the missing clones stem from an unresolved V gene, and the remainder is unexplained. In all, the sample holds 200,000 to 250,000 clones, and roughly 90% of those were seen once. Roughly 1.7% of the sample is held by the ten biggest clonotypes. Sample: peripheral blood. The receptors stem from a man between 70 and 80 years old with acute or convalescent COVID-19.

The sample holds one count of this clone. The chain combines TRBV5-1 with TRBJ1-6; TRBD1 is a possible D gene (6 bases). Trimming left V 4 bases short and J 8 bases short, with 16 bases between. The CDR3 consists of 15 residues. Germline-derived CDR1 and CDR2 are SGHRS and YFSETQ. CDR3 nucleotides: TGCGCCAGCAGCAGGGGGAGGGTTCTTGATTCACCCCTCCACTTT. Translation gives CASSRGRVLDSPLHF.

The chain uses TRBV3-1 (or the pseudogene TRBV3-2) and TRBJ1-4; unclear D gene. Trimming removed 3 bases at V and 8 bases at J, with 10 bases between. Germline-derived CDR1 and CDR2 are LGHDT and YNNKEL (reference sequence). The CDR3 runs 13 residues. The CDR3 bases are TGTGCCAGCAGCCAGCCCGGGTTGGAAAAACTGTTTTTT. This sequence encodes CASSQPGLEKLFF.

The chain uses TRBV5-6 and TRBJ2-5; 9 bases align to TRBD1. This CDR3 contains 15 residues. Germline CDR1 is SGHDT and CDR2 is YYEEEE. J gave up 1 base and V 4 bases, and 5 bases lay outside the gene matches. CDR3 region: CASSPGTGPQETQYF. The CDR3 DNA is TGTGCCAGCAGCCCCGGGACAGGGCCCCAAGAGACCCAGTACTTC. Using reference TRBV5-6 and TRBJ2-5 for the parts outside the CDR3, the full variable domain is DAGVTQSPTHLIKTRGQQVTLRCSPKSGHDTVSWYQQALGQGPQFIFQYYEEEERQRGNFPDRFSGHQFPNYSSELNVNALLLGDSALYLCASSPGTGPQETQYFGPGTRLLVL.

The rearrangement joins TRBV3-1 (or the pseudogene TRBV3-2) to TRBJ2-1; weak D call: TRBD2 (5 bases). Trimming took 0 bases from V and 7 from J, leaving 19 bases between them. Germline V gives CDR1 LGHDT, CDR2 YNNKEL (reference sequence). The CDR3 contains 17 residues. The CDR3: CASSQERQETRTNEQFF. The CDR3 coding sequence is TGTGCCAGCAGCCAAGAGAGGCAGGAGACGAGGACTAATGAGCAGTTCTTC.

CDR3 residues: CASSRTGTSGNTDTQYF. The CDR3 nucleotides read TGTGCCAGCAGCCGAACCGGGACTAGCGGGAACACAGATACGCAGTATTTT. The V and J genes are TRBV3-1 (or the pseudogene TRBV3-2) and TRBJ2-3; TRBD2 agrees at 13 bases. Germline values: CDR1 LGHDT, CDR2 YNNKEL (reference sequence). V lost 4 bases and J lost 2; bases outside the gene matches: 6. The CDR3 covers 17 residues.

The chain uses TRBV19 and TRBJ1-2; D unresolved. This CDR3 contains 16 residues. Between the trimmed V and J ends, which lost 7 bases and 1 base, there was a span of 19 bases. Germline values: CDR1 LNHDA, CDR2 SQIVND (reference sequence). In nucleotides, the CDR3 is TGTGCCAGTATTGCCGGGGATGGCGGGATTAACTATGGCTACACCTTC. Encoded protein: CASIAGDGGINYGYTF.

The sample holds a few counts of this clone. The chain has TRBV2 and TRBJ1-3, with D uncertain. CDR3 length equals 15 residues. Germline V gene sequence: CDR1 SNHLY, CDR2 FYNNEI. The V gene lost 3 bases and the J gene lost 0 bases, with 9 bases spanning the gap. CDR3 in amino acids: CASSDDTTSGNTIYF. The CDR3 DNA reads as TGTGCCAGCAGTGACGACACCACCTCTGGAAACACCATATATTTT.

The V gene is TRBV19, the J gene TRBJ1-3, with a tentative D call TRBD1 (5 bases). The CDR3 runs to 16 residues. Germline CDR1 is LNHDA and CDR2 is SQIVND (reference sequence). V lost 5 bases, J lost 3 bases, and 17 bases lay in between. CDR3 loop: CASSPMTATFGNTIYF. In nucleotides, the CDR3 is TGTGCCAGTAGTCCAATGACAGCTACTTTTGGAAACACCATATATTTT.

This rearrangement joins TRBV7-2 to TRBJ1-2; D is undetermined. In germline, CDR1 is SGHTA, CDR2 FQGNSA. V shed 5 bases and J shed 1 base, with 14 bases lying between them. The CDR3 runs to 15 residues. The CDR3 DNA reads as TGTGCCAGCAGCCAAGGCGGCGGGTTTAACTATGGCTACACCTTC. It translates to CASSQGGGFNYGYTF.

This rearrangement joins TRBV5-6 to TRBJ1-3; 8 positions match TRBD1. V lost 3 bases and J lost 0; bases outside the gene matches: 8. The CDR3 covers 17 residues. Germline lookup yields CDR1 SGHDT and CDR2 YYEEEE. The CDR3 loop is CASSSETGVTSGNTIYF. DNA of the CDR3: TGTGCCAGCAGCTCTGAGACAGGGGTAACCTCTGGAAACACCATATATTTT.

The CDR3, as DNA: TGTGCCAGCAGCTTAGGACAGGGTCGCTCCTACGAGCAGTACTTC. The encoded protein is CASSLGQGRSYEQYF. The rearrangement links TRBV7-2 to TRBJ2-7; 7 bases map to TRBD1. The CDR3 runs 15 residues. Germline assignment: CDR1 SGHTA and CDR2 FQGNSA. V lost 1 base to trimming and J lost 0 bases; unmatched junction nucleotides: 3.

The chain carries TRBV5-5 and TRBJ1-4; D is possibly TRBD1 (6 bases). In germline, CDR1 is SGHKS, CDR2 YYEKEE (reference sequence). Trimming stripped 0 bases from V and 8 bases from J, with 14 bases between. This CDR3 is 15 amino acids long. The CDR3 loop is CASSLVGRGSEKLFF. CDR3 in DNA: TGTGCCAGCAGCTTGGTAGGCAGGGGCTCCGAAAAACTGTTTTTT.

The chain is built from TRBV29-1 and TRBJ2-3; 7 nucleotides line up with TRBD2. CDR3 size: 14 residues. The germline V gene encodes CDR1 SQVTM and CDR2 ANQGSEA. J was trimmed by 1 base and V by 5 bases; bases with no gene match: 6. CDR3 sequence reads: CSVYGGTGTDTQYF. CDR3 DNA: TGCAGCGTTTACGGGGGGACCGGCACAGATACGCAGTATTTT.

This chain joins TRBV18 and TRBJ2-5; 9 nucleotides line up with TRBD1. The V segment lost 3 bases and the J segment 4 bases; nucleotides outside the gene matches: 3. The germline gives CDR1 KGHSH, CDR2 LQKENI. The CDR3 runs to 14 residues. The CDR3, as DNA: TGTGCCAGCTCACCCGGGACAGGGACAGAGACCCAGTACTTC. This sequence encodes CASSPGTGTETQYF. The variable domain in full, completed from reference TRBV18 and TRBJ2-5, reads NAGVMQNPRHLVRRRGQEARLRCSPMKGHSHVYWYRQLPEEGLKFMVYLQKENIIDESGMPKERFSAEFPKEGPSILRIQQVVRGDSAAYFCASSPGTGTETQYFGPGTRLLVL.

This CDR3 is CASSVVASGRAGEQFF. The CDR3 nucleotides read TGTGCCAGCAGCGTAGTGGCTAGCGGGAGGGCCGGGGAGCAGTTCTTC. The chain recombines TRBV9 with TRBJ2-1; 12 bases match TRBD2. Per the germline V gene, CDR1 is SGDLS and CDR2 is YYNGEE. The V and J ends lost 0 bases and 10 bases, in that order; junction bases with no gene match: 8. This CDR3 has 16 residues. Variable domain in full (rest from reference TRBV9 and TRBJ2-1): DSGVTQTPKHLITATGQRVTLRCSPRSGDLSVYWYQQSLDQGLQFLIQYYNGEERAKGNILERFSAQQFPDLHSELNLSSLELGDSALYFCASSVVASGRAGEQFFGPGTRLTVL.

This chain connects TRBV18 to TRBJ2-5, with TRBD1 identical over 7 bases. J gave up 2 bases and V 6 bases, and 9 bases lay outside the gene matches. The CDR3 runs 15 residues. Germline loops: CDR1 KGHSH, CDR2 LQKENI. This CDR3 reads CASSTQQGPQETQYF. The CDR3 DNA follows: TGTGCCAGCTCTACCCAACAGGGGCCGCAAGAGACCCAGTACTTC.

The chain links TRBV3-1 (or the pseudogene TRBV3-2) to TRBJ2-1; TRBD2 matches at 13 bases. Germline CDR1 and CDR2: LGHDT and YNNKEL (reference sequence). The CDR3 is 18 amino acids. Germline trimming cut 4 bases from V and 6 bases from J; bases unmatched to any gene: 12. The DNA for the CDR3 is TGTGCCAGCAGCCCGACTAGCGGGAGGCTCCGTGGGGGCAATGAGCAGTTCTTC. It specifies CASSPTSGRLRGGNEQFF.

CDR3 loop: CASSPGQSGTQYF. In DNA form, the CDR3 reads TGCGCCAGCAGCCCCGGACAGTCTGGGACCCAGTACTTC. The chain joins TRBV5-1 to TRBJ2-5, with D possibly matching TRBD1 (6 bases). This CDR3 is built from 13 residues. CDR1 and CDR2 (germline): SGHRS, YFSETQ. Trimming stripped 4 bases from V and 7 bases from J, with 14 bases between.

This sequence joins TRBV29-1 and TRBJ2-1; a possible D gene is TRBD1 (5 bases). The CDR3 totals 12 residues. Deletions cut 0 bases from V and 15 bases from J, with 15 bases between. From germline, CDR1 is SQVTM and CDR2 ANQGSEA. CDR3 DNA sequence: TGCAGCGTTGAAGAACAGGTAACCGGTACGTTCTTC. Translating it yields CSVEEQVTGTFF.

This chain uses TRBV6-1 with TRBJ2-7; TRBD2 is a possible D gene (6 bases). The CDR3 covers 16 residues. Trimming shortened V by 1 base and J by 0 bases, and 13 bases separated the two germline ends. Germline V gives CDR1 MNHNS, CDR2 SASEGT. The CDR3 reads CASSEVYGGNSYEQYF. In DNA form, the CDR3 reads TGTGCCAGCAGTGAAGTGTACGGGGGAAACTCCTACGAGCAGTACTTC.

This chain links TRBV10-3 with TRBJ1-2; D call uncertain. In germline, CDR1 is ENHRY, CDR2 SYGVKD. CDR3 length: 15 amino acids. Trimming took off 3 bases at V and 4 bases at J, with 15 bases between the two ends. CDR3 residues: CAISEAQSLGYGYTF. CDR3 nucleotides: TGTGCCATCAGTGAAGCGCAGTCTTTAGGCTATGGCTACACCTTC.

The CDR3 DNA follows: TGTGCCACCAGCAGAGATTTAGGACAGGGCCTTGGGCAGCCCCAGCATTTT. Translated, it gives CATSRDLGQGLGQPQHF. This rearrangement joins TRBV15 to TRBJ1-5; TRBD1 aligns across 8 bases. The CDR3 runs 17 residues. V lost 0 bases and J lost 7; bases outside the gene matches: 11. Per germline, CDR1 LNHNV and CDR2 YYDKDF (reference sequence).

The V gene is TRBV5-1, the J gene TRBJ2-1; 9 bases map to TRBD2. Germline assignment: CDR1 SGHRS and CDR2 YFSETQ. The CDR3 is made up of 14 amino acids. With 5 bases clipped from V and 5 bases from J, the junction kept 5 bases outside the gene matches. The CDR3 DNA reads TGCGCCAGCAGTGCGGGAGGGATCCACAATGAGCAGTTCTTC. Protein product: CASSAGGIHNEQFF.

V is TRBV5-4 and J is TRBJ2-3; the match to TRBD2 covers 10 bases. Per germline, CDR1 SGHNT and CDR2 YYREEE (reference sequence). With V trimmed by 2 bases and J by 4 bases, 7 bases remained unmatched. The CDR3 spans 16 residues. Here the CDR3 DNA reads TGTGCCAGCAGCTTCGCTAGCGGGAGTTATGCAGATACGCAGTATTTT. Its protein is CASSFASGSYADTQYF.

This clone was recorded only once. This rearrangement joins TRBV5-1 to TRBJ2-7; TRBD2 agrees at 14 bases. With V trimmed by 4 bases and J by 6 bases, 9 bases remained unmatched. There are 16 residues in the CDR3. The V gene's germline CDR1 is SGHRS and CDR2 YFSETQ. The CDR3 reads CASSRGLAGVSTEQYF. CDR3 nucleotide sequence: TGCGCCAGCAGCAGGGGACTAGCGGGAGTGTCGACCGAGCAGTACTTC.

The chain combines TRBV11-1 with TRBJ1-1, with no clear D. The V end lost 0 bases, the J end lost 1 base, and 6 bases lay between the germline ends. This CDR3 is 14 amino acids long. Germline V lookup: CDR1 SGHAT, CDR2 FQDESV (reference sequence). CDR3 in amino acids: CASSLAQENTEAFF. CDR3 nucleotide sequence: TGTGCCAGCAGCTTAGCGCAGGAGAACACTGAAGCTTTCTTT.

CDR3 in amino acids: CASSDTNEQFF. As DNA, the CDR3 is TGTGCCAGCAGTGATACTAATGAGCAGTTCTTC. This chain uses TRBV6-1 with TRBJ2-1; D ambiguous. This CDR3 region has 11 residues. CDR1 and CDR2 (germline): MNHNS, SASEGT. V was shortened by 3 bases and J by 7 bases, with 4 bases between the two germline ends.

The J gene is TRBJ1-2, the V gene TRBV10-3; no definite D call. The V and J ends lost 3 bases and 5 bases respectively, with 13 bases between them. This CDR3 region has 14 residues. Germline CDR1 and CDR2: ENHRY and SYGVKD. DNA for the CDR3: TGTGCCATCAGTGAAGACACTTCTACTTATGGCTACACCTTC. As protein: CAISEDTSTYGYTF.